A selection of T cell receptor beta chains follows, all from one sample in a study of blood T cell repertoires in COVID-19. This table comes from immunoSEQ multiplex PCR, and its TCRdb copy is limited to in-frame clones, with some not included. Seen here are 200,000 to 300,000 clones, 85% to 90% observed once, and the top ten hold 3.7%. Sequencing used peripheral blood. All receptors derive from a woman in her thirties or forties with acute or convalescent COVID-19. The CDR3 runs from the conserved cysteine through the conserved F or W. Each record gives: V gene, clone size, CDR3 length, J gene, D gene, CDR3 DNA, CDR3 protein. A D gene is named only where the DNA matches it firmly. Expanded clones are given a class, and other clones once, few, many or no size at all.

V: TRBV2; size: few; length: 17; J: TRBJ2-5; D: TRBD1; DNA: TGTGCCAGCAGTTCGCGTTTCCATCAGGGGGCGACGGAGACCCAGTACTTC; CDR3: CASSSRFHQGATETQYF
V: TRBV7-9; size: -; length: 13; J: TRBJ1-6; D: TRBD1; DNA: TGTGCCAGCAAGAGCCAGGGGGATTCACCCCTCCACTTT; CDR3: CASKSQGDSPLHF
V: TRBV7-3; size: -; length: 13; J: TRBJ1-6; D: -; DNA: TGTGCCAGCAGTCCGGATTGGAGTTCACCCCTCCACTTT; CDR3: CASSPDWSSPLHF
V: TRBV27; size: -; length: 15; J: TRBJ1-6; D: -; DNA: TGTGCCAGCAGTCTTTGGGGCTTTTCGAATTCACCCCTCCACTTT; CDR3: CASSLWGFSNSPLHF
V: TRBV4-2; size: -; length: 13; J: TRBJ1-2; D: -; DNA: TGTGCCAGCAGCCAAGATCCAGGAGGTGGCTACACCTTC; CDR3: CASSQDPGGGYTF
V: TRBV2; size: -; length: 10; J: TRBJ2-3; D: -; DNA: TGTGCCAGCATACGGGATACGCAGTATTTT; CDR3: CASIRDTQYF
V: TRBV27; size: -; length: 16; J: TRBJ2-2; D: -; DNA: TGTGCCAGCAGTTTATTGGGAGGGGGGGGGACCGGGGAGCTGTTTTTT; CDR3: CASSLLGGGGTGELFF
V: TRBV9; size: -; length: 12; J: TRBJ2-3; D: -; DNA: TGTGCCAGCAGCGCAACTGGAGATACGCAGTATTTT; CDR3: CASSATGDTQYF
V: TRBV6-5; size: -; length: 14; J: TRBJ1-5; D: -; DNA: TGTGCCAGCAGTTACTCCGAGGAGGTCCAGCCCCAGCATTTT; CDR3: CASSYSEEVQPQHF
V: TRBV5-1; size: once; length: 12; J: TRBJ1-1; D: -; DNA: TGCGCCAGCAGCCAAGGCCGGGAGGGAGCTTTCTTT; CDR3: CASSQGREGAFF